This TCR beta chain was captured by sequencing in a study of shared clonotypes between healthy human individuals (dated by TCRdb to about 2020). With respect to the entire study: The cohort included three men and a couple of women between 18 and 49 years of age. Per donor, three plates each were used for CD4 naive and CD4 memory, two for CD8 naive, and one for CD8 memory. The study deeply sequenced blood TCR repertoires of five healthy adults to estimate repertoire size and the extent of clonotype sharing between individuals. To increase sequencing depth and limit assay-specific biases, TCR repertoire library preparation and sequencing were carried out by different laboratories using diverse techniques. Leukapheresis yielded between about 0.9 and 10 billion PBMCs per donor. General findings and caveats noted by the study authors: When a few donors were compared, the shared fraction of clonotypes was 5% to 6.5% for naive CD4, less than 4% for naive CD8, more than 2% for memory CD4, and less than 0.5% for memory CD8. Only blood was sampled, and tissue TCR repertoires likely differ from those in blood. Because the study included a small number of donors, the genetic and exposure-history diversity represented was limited. Estimated clonotype richness was generally larger for naive than for memory subsets. Clonotypes shared by all four sorted-subset donors showed higher generation probabilities than non-shared clonotypes. Incomplete sequencing was indicated by rarefaction of sorted-subset datasets, despite the large sequencing depth. Pairwise subsampling indicated that sequencing depth was expected to affect the degree of clonotype sharing among donors.

CD8 naive samples were obtained by positive selection for CCR7 among CD45RO-negative cells, yielding a CD45RA+CCR7+ population from which TemRA cells were excluded. Donors were healthy HIV-negative adults with no recently reported acute infections or vaccinations. All donors were Caucasian adults living in Nashville, Tennessee, USA. Blood was obtained by leukapheresis, after which PBMCs were separated by Ficoll-Histopaque density gradient centrifugation and cryopreserved in liquid nitrogen vapor phase. Analytical flow cytometry was used to check the purity and quantity of every magnetically sorted T cell population. Each sorted fraction had its genomic DNA isolated and then quantified by UV absorbance on a Nanodrop 2000c. Trimming at the junction amounts to 0 bases on V and 5 bases on J, and the germline ends lie 10 bases apart. The CDR3 numbers 14 residues from cysteine through phenylalanine. Only the CDR3 DNA stays, 42 bases, in frame from base 1. Via the germline V gene, CDR1 is MNHEY and CDR2 SVGAGI.

TCR CDR3 regions were amplified from genomic DNA by multiplex PCR using the deep immunoSEQ assay. Extracted genomic DNA from each cell subset was spread evenly across all wells of several immunoSEQ 96-well plates, with each plate serving as a replicate. For sorted subsets, approximately 190 ng of genomic DNA, equivalent to 30,000 or so T cell genomes, went into each replicate PCR. The purified libraries were quantified using a Qubit 3.0 fluorometer, sized with a Bioanalyzer 2100, and then quantified again using the KAPA Library Quantification kit. Each immunoSEQ 96-well plate was sequenced on its own single-read 150-cycle Illumina NextSeq 550 flow cell. As for the original processing: Because the immunoSEQ output included only junctional sequences and no quality scores, the filtering could not be the same as the filtering used for full-length reads. Sequences were annotated with PyIR, a Python wrapper for IgBLAST v1.9, using IMGT germline references to assign V/J genes and CDR3. Reads were filtered out if the reads had weak V/J assignments (E-value above 1e-6), no CDR3, stop codons, out-of-frame junctions, or ambiguous translated residues. V3J clonotypes were defined by identical inferred V gene, J gene, and CDR3 amino acid sequence. The percentage overlap between two repertoires was calculated by dividing the number of shared unique clonotypes by the size of the smaller repertoire. Three approaches were used to assess repertoire richness: RTK rarefaction, the Chao1 estimator, and Recon v2.1 estimates of unobserved clonotypes. Generation probabilities were computed with OLGA for all TCRbeta clonotypes obtained by the gDNA method from a few donors. In TCRdb, the immuneACCESS table is reduced to in-frame sequences with V and J assigned. These tables do not hold every clone; where another copy was compared, an unresolved V gene accounts for under half, and the others remain unexplained. The DNA was the basis for D and trimming; V, J and clone size are from that table. The sample table holds about 2 million clones, of which about 95% were seen once. The ten largest account for 1.2% of the sample.

Of note for this clone: Its antigen is unknown. Base qualities are missing; no much larger clone stands one base away. Other DNA sequences in this specimen translate into the identical CDR3.

The source is a man aged 18 to 35 in good health. The specimen was naive CD8+ T cells sorted from blood. Read against the paper, the sample's cell subset or site label means: CD45RA+CCR7+. This chain joins TRBV6-5 to TRBJ1-1; a tentative D match to TRBD1 spans 5 bases. The DNA sequence is given as TGTGCCAGCAGTTACTCCCCCGGGGGGACTGAAGCTTTCTTT. Its product reads: CASSYSPGGTEAFF.